This T cell receptor beta chain was observed in a study of blood T cell repertoires in COVID-19 (dated by TCRdb to about 2020). Notes on the research overall: Samples covering the acute and convalescent phases of COVID-19 were provided by collaborators in the United States, Italy and Spain. Sample metadata almost always included a de-identified subject ID, COVID-19 status, age in years and sex. Deeply sampled blood TCRbeta repertoires from subjects exposed to, actively infected with, or recovered from COVID-19 were included in the dataset. The material from the prospective study consisted of cDNA or gDNA derived from T cells, B-cell-depleted T cells, or PBMCs. The repertoires were released in a freely available public database meant as a resource for research on the immune response to SARS-CoV-2. Samples were obtained from the ongoing ImmuneRACE study (first 160 participants) and from 1,254 subjects provided by 6 global collaborators. Where available, HLA class I and class II types were taken from metadata supplied by the sample provider and were not determined by assay-based typing.

Worth noting for this clone: Its antigen specificity is not known. No base quality information exists; no much larger clone differs at one position.

Whole blood was collected in K2EDTA tubes by collaborating institutions according to the institutions' own protocols. For TCRbeta analysis, collaborators shipped samples in one of three forms: frozen whole blood, isolated PBMCs, or DNA extracted from either of those sample types. The immunoSEQ Assay, a bias-controlled multiplex PCR, was used to amplify TCRbeta CDR3 regions from genomic DNA. Under the source paper's analysis protocol: The number of nucleated cells in each sample was estimated from the amplification of reference gene primers within the assay. To quantify the absolute abundance of each unique TCRbeta CDR3 rearrangement, sequence reads were collapsed and filtered. For each sample, productive Simpson clonality was calculated by taking the square root of Simpson's diversity index across productive rearrangements. Entries here come from immuneACCESS through TCRdb and include only in-frame sequences with V and J called. Some clones fail to appear in such tables; in the studies checked, an unresolved V gene covers under half of the shortfall, and the cause of the remainder is unknown. V and J calls and clone size are copied from that table; D and trimming were computed from the DNA. The sample includes some 150,000 clones, with 89% observed a single time. The ten largest account for around 1.6% of the sample.

Findings and caveats that apply to the study as a whole: The quantity of clinical and demographic metadata differed by source and by participant and was supplied without curation.

The V end loses 2 bases and the J end loses 0 bases, and a stretch of 10 bases separates them. CDR1 and CDR2 are read off the germline V gene (reference sequence) as MNHEY and SMNVEV. The CDR3, cysteine through phenylalanine, is 16 amino acids long. Only the CDR3 portion is preserved as DNA: 48 bases, with reading frame beginning at the first base. This sequence was found in a human donor in a cohort sampled during active COVID-19. Source material: peripheral blood. The sequence links TRBV27 to TRBJ1-4; the D region possibly corresponds to TRBD1 (5 bases align). In nucleotide form, the sequence is TGTGCCAGCAGTTTAACAGGCTATGCAACTAATGAAAAACTGTTTTTT. Protein translation: CASSLTGYATNEKLFF.